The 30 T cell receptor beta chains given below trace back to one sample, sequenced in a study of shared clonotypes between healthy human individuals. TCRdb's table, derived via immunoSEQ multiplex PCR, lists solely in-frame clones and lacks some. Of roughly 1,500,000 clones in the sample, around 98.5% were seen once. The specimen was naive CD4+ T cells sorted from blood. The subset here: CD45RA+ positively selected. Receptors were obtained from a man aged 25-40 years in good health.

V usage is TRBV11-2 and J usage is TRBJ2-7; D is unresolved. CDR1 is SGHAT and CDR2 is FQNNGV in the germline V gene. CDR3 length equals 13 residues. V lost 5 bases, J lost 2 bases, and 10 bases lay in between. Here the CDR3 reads CASSLIVTYEQYF. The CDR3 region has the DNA TGTGCCAGCAGCCTAATAGTAACCTACGAGCAGTACTTC.

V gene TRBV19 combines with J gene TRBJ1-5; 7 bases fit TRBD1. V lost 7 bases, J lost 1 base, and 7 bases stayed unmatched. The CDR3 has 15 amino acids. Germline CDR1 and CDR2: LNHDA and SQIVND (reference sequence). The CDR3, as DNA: TGTGCCAGTACTTCAACAGGGGTCAGCAATCAGCCCCAGCATTTT. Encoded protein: CASTSTGVSNQPQHF.

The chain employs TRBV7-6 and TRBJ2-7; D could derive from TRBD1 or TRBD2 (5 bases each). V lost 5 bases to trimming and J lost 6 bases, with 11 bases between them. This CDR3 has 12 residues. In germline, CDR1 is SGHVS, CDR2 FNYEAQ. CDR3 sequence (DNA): TGTGCCAGCAGCATAAAGGGGAGCGAGCAGTACTTC. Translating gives CASSIKGSEQYF.

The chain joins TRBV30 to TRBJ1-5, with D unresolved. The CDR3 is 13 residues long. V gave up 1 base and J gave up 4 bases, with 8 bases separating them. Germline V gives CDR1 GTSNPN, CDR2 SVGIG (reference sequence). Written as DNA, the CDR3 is TGTGCCTGGAGTGGCCAAACAAATCAGCCCCAGCATTTT. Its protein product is CAWSGQTNQPQHF.

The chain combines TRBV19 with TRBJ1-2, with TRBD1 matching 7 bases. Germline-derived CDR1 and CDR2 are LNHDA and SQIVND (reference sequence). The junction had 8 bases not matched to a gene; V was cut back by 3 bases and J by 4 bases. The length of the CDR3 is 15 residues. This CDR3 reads CASSIYHRGSYGYTF. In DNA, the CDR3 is TGTGCCAGTAGTATTTACCACAGGGGATCCTATGGCTACACCTTC. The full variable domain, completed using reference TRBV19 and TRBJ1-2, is DGGITQSPKYLFRKEGQNVTLSCEQNLNHDAMYWYRQDPGQGLRLIYYSQIVNDFQKGDIAEGYSVSREKKESFPLTVTSAQKNPTAFYLCASSIYHRGSYGYTFGSGTRLTVV.

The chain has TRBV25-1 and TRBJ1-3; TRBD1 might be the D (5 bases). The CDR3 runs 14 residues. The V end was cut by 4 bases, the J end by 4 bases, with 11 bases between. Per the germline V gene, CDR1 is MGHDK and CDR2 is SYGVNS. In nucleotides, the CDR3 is TGTGCCAGCAGTGGGTCGGGGCCCGGAAACACCATATATTTT. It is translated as CASSGSGPGNTIYF.

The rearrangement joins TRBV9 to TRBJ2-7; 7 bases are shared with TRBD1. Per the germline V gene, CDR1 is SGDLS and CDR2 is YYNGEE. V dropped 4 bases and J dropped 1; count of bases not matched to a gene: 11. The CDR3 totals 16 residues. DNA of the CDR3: TGTGCCAGCAGCATTGGTCCGGGACAGAGTTCCTACGAGCAGTACTTC. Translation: CASSIGPGQSSYEQYF. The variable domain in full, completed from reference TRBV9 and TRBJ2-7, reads DSGVTQTPKHLITATGQRVTLRCSPRSGDLSVYWYQQSLDQGLQFLIQYYNGEERAKGNILERFSAQQFPDLHSELNLSSLELGDSALYFCASSIGPGQSSYEQYFGPGTRLTVT.

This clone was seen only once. CDR3 in amino acids: CASTLGTSSRYGYTF. As DNA, the CDR3 is TGTGCCAGCACCCTAGGAACGAGTTCCCGCTATGGCTACACCTTC. This chain uses TRBV28 with TRBJ1-2; D gene ambiguous. Germline-derived CDR1 and CDR2 are MDHEN and SYDVKM. The CDR3 sequence is 15 residues long. The germline V and J ends were trimmed by 7 bases and 4 bases, with 19 bases remaining between them.

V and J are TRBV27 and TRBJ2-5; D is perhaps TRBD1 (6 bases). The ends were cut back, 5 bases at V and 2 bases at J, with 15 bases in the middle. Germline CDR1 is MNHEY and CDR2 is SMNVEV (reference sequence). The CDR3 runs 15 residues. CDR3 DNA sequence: TGTGCCAGCAGTCCAATCTCAGGGGAACAAGAGACCCAGTACTTC. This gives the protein CASSPISGEQETQYF.

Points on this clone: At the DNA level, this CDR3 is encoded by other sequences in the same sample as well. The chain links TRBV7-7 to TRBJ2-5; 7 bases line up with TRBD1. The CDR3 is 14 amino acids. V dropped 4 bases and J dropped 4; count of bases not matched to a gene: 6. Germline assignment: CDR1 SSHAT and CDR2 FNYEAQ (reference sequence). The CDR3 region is CASSSDRVGETQYF. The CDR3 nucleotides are TGTGCCAGCAGCTCCGACAGGGTAGGAGAGACCCAGTACTTC.

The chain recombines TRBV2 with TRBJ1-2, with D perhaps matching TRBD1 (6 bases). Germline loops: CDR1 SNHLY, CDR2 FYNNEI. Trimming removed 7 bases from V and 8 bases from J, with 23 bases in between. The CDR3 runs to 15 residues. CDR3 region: CASNVGWNREKGYTF. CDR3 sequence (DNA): TGTGCCAGCAATGTAGGGTGGAACAGGGAGAAGGGCTACACCTTC.

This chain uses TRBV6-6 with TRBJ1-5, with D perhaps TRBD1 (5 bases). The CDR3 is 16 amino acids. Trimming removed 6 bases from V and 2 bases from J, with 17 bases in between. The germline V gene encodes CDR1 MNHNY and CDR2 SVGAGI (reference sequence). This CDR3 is CASSLGLGAGNQPQHF. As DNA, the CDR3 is TGTGCCAGCAGCTTAGGGCTAGGGGCGGGCAATCAGCCCCAGCATTTT.

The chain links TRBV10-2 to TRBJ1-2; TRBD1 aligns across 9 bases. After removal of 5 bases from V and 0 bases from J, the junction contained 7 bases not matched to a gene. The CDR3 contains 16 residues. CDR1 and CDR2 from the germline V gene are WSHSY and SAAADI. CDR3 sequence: CASSSATGGANYGYTF. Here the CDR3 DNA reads TGCGCCAGCAGTTCGGCGACAGGGGGTGCTAACTATGGCTACACCTTC.

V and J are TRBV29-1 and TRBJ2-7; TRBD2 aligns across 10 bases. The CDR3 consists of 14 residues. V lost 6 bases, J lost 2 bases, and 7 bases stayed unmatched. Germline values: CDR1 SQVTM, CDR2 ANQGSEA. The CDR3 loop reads CSVRGLAATYEQYF. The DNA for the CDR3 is TGCAGCGTGCGAGGACTAGCGGCAACCTACGAGCAGTACTTC.

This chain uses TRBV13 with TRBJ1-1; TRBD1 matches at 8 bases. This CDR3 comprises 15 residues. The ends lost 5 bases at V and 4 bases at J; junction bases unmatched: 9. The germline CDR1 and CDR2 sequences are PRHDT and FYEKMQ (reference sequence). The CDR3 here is CASSPQTGAGTEAFF. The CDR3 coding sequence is TGTGCCAGCAGCCCGCAGACAGGGGCTGGCACTGAAGCTTTCTTT.

CDR3 sequence: CASSAETGGEQYF. The CDR3 nucleotides read TGTGCCAGCAGTGCCGAGACAGGGGGCGAGCAGTACTTC. V and J are TRBV2 and TRBJ2-7, with TRBD1 identical over 9 bases. Germline lookup yields CDR1 SNHLY and CDR2 FYNNEI. V lost 4 bases and J lost 6; bases outside the gene matches: 4. The CDR3 has 13 residues.

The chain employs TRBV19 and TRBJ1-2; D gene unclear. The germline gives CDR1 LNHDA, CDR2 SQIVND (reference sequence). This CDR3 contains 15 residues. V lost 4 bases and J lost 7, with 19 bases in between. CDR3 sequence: CASSREGQTTIGYTF. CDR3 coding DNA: TGTGCCAGTAGTAGAGAGGGCCAAACTACCATTGGCTACACCTTC.

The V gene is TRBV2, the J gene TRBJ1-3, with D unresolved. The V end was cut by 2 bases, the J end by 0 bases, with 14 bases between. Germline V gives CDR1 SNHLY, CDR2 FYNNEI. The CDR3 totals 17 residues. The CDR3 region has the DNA TGTGCCAGCAGTGAACGGTTAACACCTCTCTCTGGAAACACCATATATTTT. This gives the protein CASSERLTPLSGNTIYF. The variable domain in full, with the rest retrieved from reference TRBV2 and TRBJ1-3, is EPEVTQTPSHQVTQMGQEVILRCVPISNHLYFYWYRQILGQKVEFLVSFYNNEISEKSEIFDDQFSVERPDGSNFTLKIRSTKLEDSAMYFCASSERLTPLSGNTIYFGEGSWLTVV.

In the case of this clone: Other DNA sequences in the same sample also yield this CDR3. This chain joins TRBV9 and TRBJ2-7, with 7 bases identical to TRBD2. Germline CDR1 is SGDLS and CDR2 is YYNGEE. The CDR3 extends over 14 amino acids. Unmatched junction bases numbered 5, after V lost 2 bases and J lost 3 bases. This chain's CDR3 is CASSVATGGYEQYF. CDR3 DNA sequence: TGTGCCAGCAGCGTCGCGACGGGAGGCTACGAGCAGTACTTC.

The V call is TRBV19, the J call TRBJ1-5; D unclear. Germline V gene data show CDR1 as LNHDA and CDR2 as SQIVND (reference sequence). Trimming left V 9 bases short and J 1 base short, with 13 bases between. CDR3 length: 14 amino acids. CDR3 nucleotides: TGTGCCAGCCGTCCAATACCGAGCAATCAGCCCCAGCATTTT. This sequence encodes CASRPIPSNQPQHF.

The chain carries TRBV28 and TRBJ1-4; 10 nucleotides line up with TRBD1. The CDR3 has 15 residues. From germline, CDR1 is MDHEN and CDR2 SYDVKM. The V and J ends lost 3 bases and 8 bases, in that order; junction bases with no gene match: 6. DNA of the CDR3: TGTGCCAGCAGTTTTGGCGGGACAGGGGTCGAAAAACTGTTTTTT. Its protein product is CASSFGGTGVEKLFF. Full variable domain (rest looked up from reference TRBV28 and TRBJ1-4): DVKVTQSSRYLVKRTGEKVFLECVQDMDHENMFWYRQDPGLGLRLIYFSYDVKMKEKGDIPEGYSVSREKKERFSLILESASTNQTSMYLCASSFGGTGVEKLFFGSGTQLSVL.

The CDR3 DNA reads as TGTGCCAGCAGTGATCAGGGGGCGAGGAACACTGAAGCTTTCTTT. It specifies CASSDQGARNTEAFF. V usage is TRBV2 and J usage is TRBJ1-1; TRBD1 matches at 8 bases. V trimming: 3 bases; J trimming: 1 base; junction bases outside the gene matches: 4. The CDR3 length is 15 residues. From germline, CDR1 is SNHLY and CDR2 FYNNEI.

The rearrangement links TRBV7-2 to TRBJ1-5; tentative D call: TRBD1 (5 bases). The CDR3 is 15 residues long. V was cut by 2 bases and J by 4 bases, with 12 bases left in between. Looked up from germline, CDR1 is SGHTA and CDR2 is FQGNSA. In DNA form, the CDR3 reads TGTGCCAGCAGCTTAAAGTCGACAGATAATCAGCCCCAGCATTTT. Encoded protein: CASSLKSTDNQPQHF.

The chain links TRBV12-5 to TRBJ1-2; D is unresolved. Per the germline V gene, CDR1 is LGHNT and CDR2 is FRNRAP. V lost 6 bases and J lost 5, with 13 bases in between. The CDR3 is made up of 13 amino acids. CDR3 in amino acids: CASGSNAMYGYTF. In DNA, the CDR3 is TGTGCTAGTGGCTCGAACGCAATGTATGGCTACACCTTC.

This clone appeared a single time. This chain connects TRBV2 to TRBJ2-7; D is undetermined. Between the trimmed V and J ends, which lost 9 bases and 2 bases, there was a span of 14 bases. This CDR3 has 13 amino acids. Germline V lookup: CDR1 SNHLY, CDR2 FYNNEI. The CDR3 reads CASTDHRTYEQYF. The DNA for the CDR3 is TGTGCCAGTACGGACCATCGTACCTACGAGCAGTACTTC. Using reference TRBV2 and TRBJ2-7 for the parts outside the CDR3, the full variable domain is EPEVTQTPSHQVTQMGQEVILRCVPISNHLYFYWYRQILGQKVEFLVSFYNNEISEKSEIFDDQFSVERPDGSNFTLKIRSTKLEDSAMYFCASTDHRTYEQYFGPGTRLTVT.

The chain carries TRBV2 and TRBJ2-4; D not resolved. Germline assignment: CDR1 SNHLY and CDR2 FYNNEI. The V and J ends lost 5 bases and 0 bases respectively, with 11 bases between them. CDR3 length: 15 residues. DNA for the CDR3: TGTGCCAGCAGTTATGAGGCACTAGCCAAAAACATTCAGTACTTC. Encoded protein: CASSYEALAKNIQYF. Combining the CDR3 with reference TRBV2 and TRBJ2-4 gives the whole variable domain EPEVTQTPSHQVTQMGQEVILRCVPISNHLYFYWYRQILGQKVEFLVSFYNNEISEKSEIFDDQFSVERPDGSNFTLKIRSTKLEDSAMYFCASSYEALAKNIQYFGAGTRLSVL.

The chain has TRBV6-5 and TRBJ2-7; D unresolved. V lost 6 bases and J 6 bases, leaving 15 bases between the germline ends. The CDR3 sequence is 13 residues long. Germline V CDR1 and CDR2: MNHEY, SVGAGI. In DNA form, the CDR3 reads TGTGCCAGCAGGAGGCTTACCTACGGCGAGCAGTACTTC. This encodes CASRRLTYGEQYF.

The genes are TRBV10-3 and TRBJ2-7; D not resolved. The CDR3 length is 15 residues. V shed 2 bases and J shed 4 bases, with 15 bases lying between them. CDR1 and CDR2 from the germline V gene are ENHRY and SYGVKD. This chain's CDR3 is CAISENRGLGYEQYF. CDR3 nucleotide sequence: TGTGCCATCAGTGAGAACAGAGGTCTAGGGTACGAGCAGTACTTC.

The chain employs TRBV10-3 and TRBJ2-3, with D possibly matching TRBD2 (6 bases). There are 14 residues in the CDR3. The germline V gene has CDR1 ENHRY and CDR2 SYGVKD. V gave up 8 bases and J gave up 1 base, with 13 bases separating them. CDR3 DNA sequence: TGTGCCATCGCGAAATCTAGCGGCACAGATACGCAGTATTTT. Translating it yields CAIAKSSGTDTQYF.

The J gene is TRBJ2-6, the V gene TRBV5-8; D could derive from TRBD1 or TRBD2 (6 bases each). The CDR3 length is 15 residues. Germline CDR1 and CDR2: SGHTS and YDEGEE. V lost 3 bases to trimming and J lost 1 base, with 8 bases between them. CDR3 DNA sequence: TGTGCCAGCAGCTGGGGGGCGTCTGGGGCCAACGTCCTGACTTTC. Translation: CASSWGASGANVLTF.